This TCR beta chain was found in a study of blood T cell repertoires in COVID-19. The wider study: Collection of acute and convalescent COVID-19 samples took place in the United States, Italy and Spain. From T cells, B-cell-depleted T cells, or PBMCs came the material, which was cDNA or gDNA.

Per the germline V gene, CDR1 is LGHNA and CDR2 is YSLEER. V was shortened by 0 bases and J by 3 bases, with 8 bases between the two germline ends. The CDR3 is 15 amino acids. Assay: immunoSEQ multiplex PCR; the TCRdb copy retains only in-frame clones and omits some. The profile shows about 83,000 clones, around 76% of them singletons. The clonotype originates from a woman over 75 with active or convalescent COVID-19. The chain has TRBV4-3 and TRBJ2-2, with D unclear. Sequences were obtained from peripheral blood. The CDR3 DNA is TGCGCCAGCAGCCAAGATCGACTCTACACCGGGGAGCTGTTTTTT. As protein: CASSQDRLYTGELFF.